This is a list of T cell receptor beta chains from one sample in a study of cytomegalovirus exposure and HLA in healthy donors. Using immunoSEQ multiplex PCR, the repertoire was profiled, and TCRdb retains in-frame clones only, with some absent. This table holds about 180,000 clones, approximately 80% found once. Sequenced sample: PBMCs. Receptor source: a man between 18 and 35 years old in good health and CMV-seronegative. The CDR3 runs from the conserved cysteine through the conserved F or W. The D gene is left open where the match is weak. Clone size is not always given. Where it is, it says once, few, many or a class for expanded clones.

J gene | clone size | D gene | V gene | CDR3 protein | CDR3 DNA
TRBJ2-1 | . | TRBD2 | TRBV11-3 | CASSFTSGNEQFF | TGTGCCAGCAGTTTCACTAGCGGCAATGAGCAGTTCTTC
TRBJ1-5 | . | . | TRBV6-6 | CASSYSSFGQPQHF | TGTGCCAGCAGTTACTCGTCTTTCGGTCAGCCCCAGCATTTT
TRBJ1-1 | . | TRBD1 | TRBV27 | CASSSSGTGAFF | TGTGCCAGCAGTTCTAGCGGGACAGGAGCTTTCTTT
TRBJ2-6 | . | . | TRBV6-5 | CASKLISGANVLTF | TGTGCCAGCAAGCTCATCTCTGGGGCCAACGTCCTGACTTTC
TRBJ2-1 | once | TRBD2 | TRBV7-9 | CASRLREGGSYNEQFF | TGTGCCAGCAGGTTACGGGAGGGGGGCTCCTACAATGAGCAGTTCTTC
TRBJ2-1 | . | TRBD2 | TRBV4-1 | CASSQESGRVSGEQFF | TGCGCCAGCAGCCAAGAAAGCGGGAGGGTCTCGGGTGAGCAGTTCTTC
TRBJ2-1 | . | TRBD2 | TRBV29-1 | CSVEGREGSYNEQFF | TGCAGCGTTGAAGGGCGGGAGGGCTCCTACAATGAGCAGTTCTTC
TRBJ2-5 | . | . | TRBV7-8 | CASSLVGRDFPYQETQYF | TGTGCCAGCAGCTTAGTAGGACGGGATTTTCCGTACCAAGAGACCCAGTACTTC
TRBJ2-1 | . | . | TRBV28 | CASRAAGAVHSNEQFF | TGTGCCAGCAGAGCGGCGGGGGCGGTCCACTCCAACGAGCAGTTCTTC
TRBJ2-2 | . | . | TRBV11-2 | CASSSRGTLNTGELFF | TGTGCCAGCAGCTCGCGGGGGACACTAAACACCGGGGAGCTGTTTTTT
TRBJ2-3 | . | . | TRBV2 | CASRRGSTDTQYF | TGTGCCAGCCGTCGGGGGAGCACAGATACGCAGTATTTT
TRBJ2-1 | . | TRBD2 | TRBV6-5 | CASSWLAGDYNEQFF | TGTGCCAGCAGTTGGTTAGCGGGGGATTACAATGAGCAGTTCTTC
TRBJ2-1 | . | . | TRBV11-2 | CASSPILSYNEQFF | TGTGCCAGCAGCCCTATACTCTCCTACAATGAGCAGTTCTTC
TRBJ2-1 | . | TRBD2 | TRBV5-1 | CASSRNAGGAYNEQFF | TGCGCCAGCAGCCGGAATGCGGGAGGGGCCTACAATGAGCAGTTCTTC
TRBJ1-1 | . | . | TRBV7-9 | CASSLDGGGTEAFF | TGTGCCAGCAGCTTAGACGGGGGAGGTACTGAAGCTTTCTTT
TRBJ2-5 | . | . | TRBV7-2 | CASSLRRDAYQETQYF | TGTGCCAGCAGCTTACGGCGGGATGCCTACCAAGAGACCCAGTACTTC
TRBJ2-2 | once | TRBD2 | TRBV11-3 | CASSRGTGTSGSLGTGELFF | TGTGCCAGCAGCCGGGGGACCGGGACTAGCGGTTCCCTAGGCACCGGGGAGCTGTTTTTT
TRBJ2-1 | . | TRBD2 | TRBV7-3 | CASSLERGGLNEQFF | TGTGCCAGCAGCTTAGAGCGGGGGGGCCTTAATGAGCAGTTCTTC
TRBJ2-7 | . | TRBD2 | TRBV19 | CASSIIPGGPGEQYF | TGTGCCAGTAGTATAATCCCGGGAGGGCCGGGCGAGCAGTACTTC
TRBJ2-1 | . | TRBD1 | TRBV18 | CASSPSGTGRRNEQFF | TGTGCCAGCTCGCCAAGCGGGACAGGGAGACGCAATGAGCAGTTCTTC
TRBJ2-1 | once | . | TRBV28 | CASSLGGYEQFF | TGTGCCAGCAGTTTAGGAGGGTATGAGCAGTTCTTC
TRBJ2-3 | . | TRBD2 | TRBV4-1 | CASSLYGRGTDTQYF | TGCGCCAGCAGCCTCTATGGGAGGGGCACAGATACGCAGTATTTT
TRBJ2-7 | once | TRBD1 | TRBV11-3 | CASAGRDRDSYEQYF | TGTGCCAGCGCGGGCCGGGACAGGGATTCCTACGAGCAGTACTTC
TRBJ1-1 | few | TRBD1 | TRBV10-3 | CAISESRGQFNTEAFF | TGTGCCATCAGTGAGTCTAGGGGACAGTTCAACACTGAAGCTTTCTTT
TRBJ1-4 | . | TRBD1 | TRBV9 | CASSDRTGSEKLFF | TGTGCCAGCAGTGACCGGACAGGGTCTGAAAAACTGTTTTTT
TRBJ1-3 | . | . | TRBV5-1 | CASSPARVGNTIYF | TGCGCCAGCAGCCCCGCGAGGGTAGGAAACACCATATATTTT
TRBJ1-1 | . | . | TRBV7-9 | CASSSPRGRLTEAFF | TGTGCCAGCAGCTCTCCCCGGGGTCGGCTTACTGAAGCTTTCTTT
TRBJ2-2 | . | . | TRBV5-8 | CASSHRNTGELFF | TGTGCCAGCAGCCACAGGAACACCGGGGAGCTGTTTTTT
TRBJ2-1 | . | . | TRBV2 | CASRARSYNEQFF | TGTGCCAGCAGGGCTAGATCCTACAATGAGCAGTTCTTC
TRBJ2-7 | few | TRBD1 | TRBV27 | CASSFPGQSLYF | TGTGCCAGCAGTTTTCCGGGACAGAGCCTGTACTTC
TRBJ2-3 | . | . | TRBV30 | CAWSIGLTDTQYF | TGTGCCTGGAGTATTGGCCTTACAGATACGCAGTATTTT
TRBJ1-2 | . | . | TRBV28 | CASRRYGGVGYGYTF | TGTGCCAGCAGGCGGTATGGGGGCGTAGGATATGGCTACACCTTC
TRBJ1-1 | . | . | TRBV7-8 | CASSLGYQGTFF | TGTGCCAGCAGCTTAGGGTACCAGGGGACTTTCTTT